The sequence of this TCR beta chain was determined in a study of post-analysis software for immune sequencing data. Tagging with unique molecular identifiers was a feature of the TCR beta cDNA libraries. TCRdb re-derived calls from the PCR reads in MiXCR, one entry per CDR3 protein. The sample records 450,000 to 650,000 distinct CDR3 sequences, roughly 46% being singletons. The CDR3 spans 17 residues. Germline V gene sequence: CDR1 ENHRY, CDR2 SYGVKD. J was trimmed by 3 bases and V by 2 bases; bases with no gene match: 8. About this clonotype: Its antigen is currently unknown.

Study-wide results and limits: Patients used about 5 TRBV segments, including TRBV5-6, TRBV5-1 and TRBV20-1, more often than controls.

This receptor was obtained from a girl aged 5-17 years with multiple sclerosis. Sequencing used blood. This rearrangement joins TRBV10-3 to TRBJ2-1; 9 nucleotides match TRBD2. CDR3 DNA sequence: TGTGCCATCAGTGAGCCCGCTGAGCGGGGGGACTACAATGAGCAGTTCTTC. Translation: CAISEPAERGDYNEQFF.